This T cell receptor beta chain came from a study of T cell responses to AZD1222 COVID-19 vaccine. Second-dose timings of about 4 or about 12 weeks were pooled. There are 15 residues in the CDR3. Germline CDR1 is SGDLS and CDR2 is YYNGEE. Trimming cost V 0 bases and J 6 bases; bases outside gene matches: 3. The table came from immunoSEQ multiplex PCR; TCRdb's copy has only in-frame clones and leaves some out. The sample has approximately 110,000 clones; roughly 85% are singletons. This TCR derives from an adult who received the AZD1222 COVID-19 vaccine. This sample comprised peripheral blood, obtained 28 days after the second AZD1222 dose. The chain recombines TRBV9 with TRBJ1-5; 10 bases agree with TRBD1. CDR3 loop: CASSVGQGAFQPQHF. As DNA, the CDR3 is TGTGCCAGCAGCGTAGGACAGGGGGCGTTTCAGCCCCAGCATTTT.